This T cell receptor beta chain was captured in a study of T cells in Graves' hyperthyroidism and ophthalmopathy. Study as a whole: At the time of initial diagnosis and before any treatment, peripheral blood was collected.

The CDR3 has 12 amino acids. Germline V CDR1 and CDR2: ENHRY, SYGVKD. Between the trimmed V and J ends, which lost 6 bases and 6 bases, there was a span of 9 bases. Study-wide findings and caveats: It was a median roughly 6.5 months before onset that the model predicted ophthalmopathy. Peripheral blood also featured most of the thyroid clonotypes expanded above 0.001.

Authors of the study amplified TCR beta CDR3 regions from RNA transcripts. The TCR CDR3 first-round RT-PCR relied on the HTBI primer set. From the multiplex PCR reads, TCRdb called clonotypes with MiXCR, one entry per CDR3 protein. The sample shows hundreds of thousands of distinct CDR3 sequences, approximately 13% of them seen only once. Using more than 7.5 ml of fresh peripheral blood, PBMCs were prepared. Details on this clonotype: What it binds is not known.

The J gene is TRBJ2-1, the V gene TRBV10-3; D gene uncertain. This clonotype was sampled from a woman aged 18-29 years with Graves' hyperthyroidism. Sequencing was carried out using blood. CDR3 nucleotides: TGTGCCATCAGCGATGAGGTCAATGAGCAGTTCTTC. It encodes CAISDEVNEQFF.